Listed below are T cell receptor beta chains from one sample, sequenced in a study of chemoradiotherapy in HPV16-positive cancers. Profiled with immunoSEQ multiplex PCR; TCRdb holds only in-frame clones, not every one. In the table there are under 8,000 clones, about two thirds of which are singletons. Sequencing used tumor tissue, obtained from a patient who underwent chemoradiotherapy. These receptors came from a human donor with HPV-associated anogenital cancer. Both conserved end residues are part of each CDR3. D genes are given only for firm matches. Size is stated for part of the rows, as once, few or many counts, or as a class when the clone is expanded.

size	V	D	J	length	CDR3	DNA
-	TRBV25-1	-	TRBJ1-1	11	CASRARGEAFF	TGTGCCAGCCGCGCTAGGGGTGAAGCTTTCTTT
-	TRBV10-3	-	TRBJ1-1	14	CAISDRDGSTEAFF	TGTGCCATCAGTGACCGGGACGGCAGCACTGAAGCTTTCTTT
medium-sized	TRBV2	-	TRBJ1-2	12	CASKEYSYGYTF	TGTGCCAGCAAAGAGTACAGTTATGGCTACACCTTC
few	TRBV27	-	TRBJ1-5	14	CASSLEGSNQPQHF	TGTGCCAGCAGTTTAGAGGGGAGCAATCAGCCCCAGCATTTT
-	TRBV28	-	TRBJ1-1	12	CASRRQYTEAFF	TGTGCCAGCAGGCGACAGTACACTGAAGCTTTCTTT
few	TRBV7-9	-	TRBJ1-1	14	CASSGQAGNTEAFF	TGTGCCAGCAGCGGTCAAGCGGGTAACACTGAAGCTTTCTTT
few	TRBV11-3	-	TRBJ2-2	14	CASSFGVNTGELFF	TGTGCCAGCAGCTTCGGGGTGAACACCGGGGAGCTGTTTTTT
-	TRBV18	-	TRBJ1-1	12	CASLGPYTEAFF	TGTGCCAGCCTAGGTCCGTACACTGAAGCTTTCTTT
once	TRBV5-4	TRBD1	TRBJ2-3	16	CASSTRDRGQVDTQYF	TGTGCCAGCAGCACCCGGGACAGGGGGCAGGTAGATACGCAGTATTTT
-	TRBV20-1	-	TRBJ1-1	11	CSAPLGREAFF	TGCAGTGCTCCCTTAGGGCGGGAAGCTTTCTTT
few	TRBV11-2	-	TRBJ1-4	15	CASSFHGDLGEKLFF	TGTGCCAGCAGCTTCCATGGGGATCTTGGAGAAAAACTGTTTTTT
few	TRBV25-1	-	TRBJ1-2	17	CASSDSLMPNGYYGYTF	TGTGCCAGCAGTGACTCATTAATGCCGAATGGGTACTATGGCTACACCTTC
-	TRBV7-2	-	TRBJ1-1	14	CASSFGDWVTEAFF	TGTGCCAGCAGCTTCGGGGATTGGGTTACTGAAGCTTTCTTT
-	TRBV5-4	-	TRBJ2-1	13	CASSRPGGNEQFF	TGTGCCAGCAGCCGCCCCGGCGGCAATGAGCAGTTCTTC
-	TRBV5-1	-	TRBJ2-1	15	CASSLAPGSYNEQFF	TGCGCCAGCAGCTTGGCGCCGGGCAGCTACAATGAGCAGTTCTTC
-	TRBV27	TRBD1	TRBJ1-1	15	CASKTQGGVDTEAFF	TGTGCCAGCAAAACACAGGGGGGGGTGGACACTGAAGCTTTCTTT
once	TRBV19	-	TRBJ1-4	16	CASTRAGGRTNEKLFF	TGTGCCAGTACCCGAGCCGGGGGAAGAACTAATGAAAAACTGTTTTTT
-	TRBV7-9	TRBD1	TRBJ1-4	16	CASSFSRGTVNEKLFF	TGTGCCAGCAGCTTCTCTCGGGGGACAGTTAATGAAAAACTGTTTTTT
-	TRBV2	TRBD1	TRBJ1-2	13	CASSLQGFYGYTF	TGTGCCAGCAGTTTACAGGGGTTCTATGGCTACACCTTC
-	TRBV29-1	TRBD1	TRBJ2-7	12	CSAGTGDYEQYF	TGCAGCGCCGGGACAGGGGACTACGAGCAGTACTTC
-	TRBV5-6	-	TRBJ1-3	15	CASSADGYSGNTIYF	TGTGCCAGCAGCGCGGACGGATACTCTGGAAACACCATATATTTT
-	TRBV11-2	-	TRBJ1-3	13	CASSWGSGNTIYF	TGTGCCAGCAGCTGGGGCTCTGGAAACACCATATATTTT
-	TRBV14	TRBD2	TRBJ2-1	16	CASSQRTSGRVHEQFF	TGTGCCAGCAGCCAAAGGACTAGCGGGAGAGTGCATGAGCAGTTCTTC
few	TRBV7-9	-	TRBJ1-2	12	CASSLSPLGYTF	TGTGCCAGCAGCTTATCCCCCCTGGGCTACACCTTC
large	TRBV27	-	TRBJ2-7	14	CASSLSRLAYEQYF	TGTGCCAGCAGTTTATCGAGATTAGCTTACGAGCAGTACTTC
-	TRBV23-1	TRBD1	TRBJ2-2	21	CASSQSTRTGRSSSWTGELFF	TGCGCCAGCAGTCAATCAACCCGGACAGGGCGATCGTCGTCTTGGACCGGGGAGCTGTTTTTT
once	TRBV6-6	-	TRBJ2-1	13	CASSYQDYNEQFF	TGTGCCAGCAGTTATCAGGACTACAATGAGCAGTTCTTC
few	TRBV6-1	-	TRBJ2-2	14	CASSEALDTGELFF	TGTGCCAGCAGTGAAGCGTTGGATACCGGGGAGCTGTTTTTT
once	TRBV19	-	TRBJ1-3	16	CASSGSTVYSGNTIYF	TGTGCCAGTAGTGGATCGACAGTTTACTCTGGAAACACCATATATTTT